The entry that follows covers one T cell receptor beta chain sequence. Its antigen is not identified. After extraction with the RNeasy kit, about 0.5 to 1 ug of the RNA was reverse transcribed using random hexamers. The method of amplification for TCR beta CDR3 was immunoSEQ multiplex PCR, covering 54 Vbeta and 13 Jbeta. TCRdb ran MiXCR on the immunoSEQ multiplex PCR reads and lists one entry per CDR3 protein. The profile covers roughly 120,000 distinct CDR3 sequences, with approximately 93% appearing a single time and roughly 0.32% taken by the ten largest. This sample is drawn from a study of CD8 T cells in Susac syndrome. Findings of the study overall: Individuals included in the TCR sequencing and HLA analysis were acknowledged by the study to be relatively few in number.

TEMRA cells were FACS-enriched and CD8+ and CD4+ T cells negatively isolated. Sequencing used CD8+ T cells from PBMCs. The receptor comes from a human donor with multiple sclerosis.

The CDR3 bases are TGTGCCAGCAGCTCAGACGGAGCGGGGGGGCACGCAGATACGCAGTATTTT. This codes for CASSSDGAGGHADTQYF. The chain recombines TRBV7-9 with TRBJ2-3; the match to TRBD2 covers 10 bases. The CDR3 is 17 residues long. The ends lost 4 bases at V and 4 bases at J; junction bases unmatched: 11. Germline V lookup: CDR1 SEHNR, CDR2 FQNEAQ (reference sequence). Full variable domain (outside the CDR3, taken from reference TRBV7-9 and TRBJ2-3): DTGVSQNPRHKITKRGQNVTFRCDPISEHNRLYWYRQTLGQGPEFLTYFQNEAQLEKSRLLSDRFSAERPKGSFSTLEIQRTEQGDSAMYLCASSSDGAGGHADTQYFGPGTRLTVL.